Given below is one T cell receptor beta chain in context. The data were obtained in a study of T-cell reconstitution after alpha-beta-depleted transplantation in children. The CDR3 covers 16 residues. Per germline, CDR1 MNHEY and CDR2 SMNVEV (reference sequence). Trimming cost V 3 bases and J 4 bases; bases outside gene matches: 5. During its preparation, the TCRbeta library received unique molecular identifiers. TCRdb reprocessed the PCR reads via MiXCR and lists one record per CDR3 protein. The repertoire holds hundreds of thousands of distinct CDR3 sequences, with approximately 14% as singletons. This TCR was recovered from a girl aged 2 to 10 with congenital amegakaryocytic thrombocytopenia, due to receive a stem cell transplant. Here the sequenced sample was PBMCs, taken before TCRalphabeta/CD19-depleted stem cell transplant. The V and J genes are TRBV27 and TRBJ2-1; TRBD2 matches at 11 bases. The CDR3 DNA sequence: TGTGCCAGCAGTTTTATTGGGACTAGCGGTTACAATGAGCAGTTCTTC. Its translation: CASSFIGTSGYNEQFF.